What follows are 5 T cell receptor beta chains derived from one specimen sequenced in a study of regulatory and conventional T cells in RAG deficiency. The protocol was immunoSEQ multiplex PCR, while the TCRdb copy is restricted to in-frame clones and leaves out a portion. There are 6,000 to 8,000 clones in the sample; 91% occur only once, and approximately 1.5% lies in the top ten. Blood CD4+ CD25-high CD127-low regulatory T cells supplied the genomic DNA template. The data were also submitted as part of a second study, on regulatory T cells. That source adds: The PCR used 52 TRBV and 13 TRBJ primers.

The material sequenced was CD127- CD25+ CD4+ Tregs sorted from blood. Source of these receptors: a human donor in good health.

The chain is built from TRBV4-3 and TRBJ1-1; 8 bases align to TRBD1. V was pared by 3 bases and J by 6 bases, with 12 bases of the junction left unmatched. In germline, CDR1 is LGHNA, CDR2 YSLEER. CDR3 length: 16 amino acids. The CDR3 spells CASSQYPTQGAPEAFF. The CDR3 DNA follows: TGCGCCAGCAGCCAGTACCCCACCCAGGGGGCCCCTGAAGCTTTCTTT.

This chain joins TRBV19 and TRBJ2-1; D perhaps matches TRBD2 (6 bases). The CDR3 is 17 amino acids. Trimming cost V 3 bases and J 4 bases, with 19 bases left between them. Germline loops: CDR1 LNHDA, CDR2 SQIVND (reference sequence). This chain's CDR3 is CASSIGAGYRRYNEQFF. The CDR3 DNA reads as TGTGCCAGTAGTATCGGTGCGGGGTACAGGCGGTACAATGAGCAGTTCTTC.

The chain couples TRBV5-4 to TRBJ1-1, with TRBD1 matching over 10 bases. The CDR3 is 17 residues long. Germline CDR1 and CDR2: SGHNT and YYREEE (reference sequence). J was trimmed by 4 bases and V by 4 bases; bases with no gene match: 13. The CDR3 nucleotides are TGTGCCAGCAGCCGGGGACAGGGGCTCGGAGGCAGCACTGAAGCTTTCTTT. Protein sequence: CASSRGQGLGGSTEAFF.

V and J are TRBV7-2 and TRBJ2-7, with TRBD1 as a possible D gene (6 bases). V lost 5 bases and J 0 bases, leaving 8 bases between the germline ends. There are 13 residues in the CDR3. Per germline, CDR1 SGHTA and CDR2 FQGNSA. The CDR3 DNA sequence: TGTGCCAGCAGCGGGGGCAACTCCTACGAGCAGTACTTC. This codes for CASSGGNSYEQYF.

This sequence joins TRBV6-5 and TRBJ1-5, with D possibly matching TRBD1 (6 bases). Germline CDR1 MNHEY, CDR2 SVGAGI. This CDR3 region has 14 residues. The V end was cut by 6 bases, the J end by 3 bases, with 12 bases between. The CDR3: CASRAGALNQPQHF. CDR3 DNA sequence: TGTGCCAGCAGGGCAGGGGCACTCAATCAGCCCCAGCATTTT.